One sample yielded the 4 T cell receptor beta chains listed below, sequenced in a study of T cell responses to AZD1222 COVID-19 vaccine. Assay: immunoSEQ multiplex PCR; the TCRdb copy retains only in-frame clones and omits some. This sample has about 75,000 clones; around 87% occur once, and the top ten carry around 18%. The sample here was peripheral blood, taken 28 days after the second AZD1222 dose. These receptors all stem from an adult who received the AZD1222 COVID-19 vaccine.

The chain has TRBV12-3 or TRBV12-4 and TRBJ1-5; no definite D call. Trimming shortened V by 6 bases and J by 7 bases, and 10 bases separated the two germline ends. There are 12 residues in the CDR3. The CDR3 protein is CASSPEQQPQHF. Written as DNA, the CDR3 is TGTGCCAGCAGCCCTGAGCAACAGCCCCAGCATTTT.

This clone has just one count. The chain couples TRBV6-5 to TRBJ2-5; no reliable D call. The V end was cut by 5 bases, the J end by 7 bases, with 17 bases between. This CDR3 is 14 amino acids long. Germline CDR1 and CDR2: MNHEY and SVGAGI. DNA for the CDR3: TGTGCCAGCAGTCCCCGGGCGGTGAGTGGGACCCAGTACTTC. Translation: CASSPRAVSGTQYF.

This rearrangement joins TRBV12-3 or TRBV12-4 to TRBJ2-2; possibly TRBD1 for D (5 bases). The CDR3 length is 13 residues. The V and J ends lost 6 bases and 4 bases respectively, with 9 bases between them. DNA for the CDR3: TGTGCCAGCAGAGACAGTAGCACCGGGGAGCTGTTTTTT. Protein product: CASRDSSTGELFF.

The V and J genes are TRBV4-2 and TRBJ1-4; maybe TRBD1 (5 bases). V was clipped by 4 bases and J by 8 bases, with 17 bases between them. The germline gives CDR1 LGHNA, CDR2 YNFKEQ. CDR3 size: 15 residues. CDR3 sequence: CASSLADSPGEKLFF. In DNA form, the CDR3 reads TGTGCCAGCAGCCTAGCTGACAGCCCCGGGGAAAAACTGTTTTTT.